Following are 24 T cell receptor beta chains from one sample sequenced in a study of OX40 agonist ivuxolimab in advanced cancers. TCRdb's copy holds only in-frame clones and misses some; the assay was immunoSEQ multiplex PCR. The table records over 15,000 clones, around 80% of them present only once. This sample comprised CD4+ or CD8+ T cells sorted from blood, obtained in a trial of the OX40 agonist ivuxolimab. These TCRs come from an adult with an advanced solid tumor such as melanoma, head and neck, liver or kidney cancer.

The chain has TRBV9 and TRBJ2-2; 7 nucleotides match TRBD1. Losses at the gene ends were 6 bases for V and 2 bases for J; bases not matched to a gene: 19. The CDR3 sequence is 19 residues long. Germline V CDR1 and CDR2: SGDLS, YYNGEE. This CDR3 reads CASTEGPNAGTDNTGELFF. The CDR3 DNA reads TGTGCCAGCACGGAAGGACCGAATGCCGGGACAGACAACACCGGGGAGCTGTTTTTT.

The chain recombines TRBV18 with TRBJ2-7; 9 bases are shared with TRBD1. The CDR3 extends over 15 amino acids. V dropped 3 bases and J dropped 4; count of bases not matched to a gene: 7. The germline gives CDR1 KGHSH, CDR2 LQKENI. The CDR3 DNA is TGTGCCAGCTCACCCCGGGACAGGGCAGGTTACGAGCAGTACTTC. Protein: CASSPRDRAGYEQYF.

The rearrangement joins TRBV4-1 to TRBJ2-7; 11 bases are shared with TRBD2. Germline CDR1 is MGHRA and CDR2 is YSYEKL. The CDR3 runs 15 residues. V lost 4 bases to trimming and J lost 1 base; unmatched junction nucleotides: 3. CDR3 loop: CASSLGLAGSYEQYF. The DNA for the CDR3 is TGCGCCAGCAGCCTTGGACTAGCGGGTTCCTACGAGCAGTACTTC.

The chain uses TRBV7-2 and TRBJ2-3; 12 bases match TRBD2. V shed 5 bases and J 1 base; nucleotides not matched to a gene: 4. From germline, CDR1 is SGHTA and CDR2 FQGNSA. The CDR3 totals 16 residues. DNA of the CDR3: TGTGCCAGCAGCCCGGGACTAGCGGGCGGCACAGATACGCAGTATTTT. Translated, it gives CASSPGLAGGTDTQYF.

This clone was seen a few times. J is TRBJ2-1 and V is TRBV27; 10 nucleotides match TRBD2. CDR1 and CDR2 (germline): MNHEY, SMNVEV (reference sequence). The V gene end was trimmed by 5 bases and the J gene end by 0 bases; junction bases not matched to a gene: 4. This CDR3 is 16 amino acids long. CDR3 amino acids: CASSPSGGRSYNEQFF. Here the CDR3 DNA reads TGTGCCAGCAGTCCTAGCGGGGGTCGCTCCTACAATGAGCAGTTCTTC.

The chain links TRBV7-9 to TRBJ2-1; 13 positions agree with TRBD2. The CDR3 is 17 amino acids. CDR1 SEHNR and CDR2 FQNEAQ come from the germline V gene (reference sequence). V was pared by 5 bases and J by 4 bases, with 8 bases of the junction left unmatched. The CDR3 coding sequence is TGTGCCAGCAGCCCCGGACTAGCGGGAGCGGGTTACAATGAGCAGTTCTTC. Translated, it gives CASSPGLAGAGYNEQFF.

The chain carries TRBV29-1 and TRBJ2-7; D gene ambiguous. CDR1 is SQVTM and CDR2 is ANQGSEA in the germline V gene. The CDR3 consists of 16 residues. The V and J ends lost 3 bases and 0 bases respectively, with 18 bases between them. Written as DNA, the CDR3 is TGCAGCGTTGAGGGTATTTTGGGCGTGGACTCCTACGAGCAGTACTTC. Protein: CSVEGILGVDSYEQYF.

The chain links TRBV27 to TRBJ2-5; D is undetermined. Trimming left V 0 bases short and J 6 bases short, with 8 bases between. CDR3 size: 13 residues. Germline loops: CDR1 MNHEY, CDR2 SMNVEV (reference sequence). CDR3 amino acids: CASSLSTWQTQYF. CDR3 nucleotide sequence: TGTGCCAGCAGTTTATCGACTTGGCAGACCCAGTACTTC.

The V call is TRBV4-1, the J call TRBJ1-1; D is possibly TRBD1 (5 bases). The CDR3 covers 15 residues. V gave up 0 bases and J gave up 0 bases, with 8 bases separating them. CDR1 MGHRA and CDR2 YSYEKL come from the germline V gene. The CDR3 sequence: CASSQDAGMNTEAFF. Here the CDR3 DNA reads TGCGCCAGCAGCCAAGACGCAGGGATGAACACTGAAGCTTTCTTT.

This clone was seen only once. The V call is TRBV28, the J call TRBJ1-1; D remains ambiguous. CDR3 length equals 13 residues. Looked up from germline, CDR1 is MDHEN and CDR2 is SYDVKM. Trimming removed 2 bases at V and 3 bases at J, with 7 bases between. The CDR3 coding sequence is TGTGCCAGCAGTTTAGGGTGGGACACTGAAGCTTTCTTT. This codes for CASSLGWDTEAFF.

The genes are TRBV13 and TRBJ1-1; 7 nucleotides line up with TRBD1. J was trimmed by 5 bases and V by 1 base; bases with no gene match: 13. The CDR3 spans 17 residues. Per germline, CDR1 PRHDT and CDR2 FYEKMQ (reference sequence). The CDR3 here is CASSLEGEGASKTEAFF. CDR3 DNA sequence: TGTGCCAGCAGCTTAGAAGGGGAGGGGGCGAGTAAAACTGAAGCTTTCTTT.

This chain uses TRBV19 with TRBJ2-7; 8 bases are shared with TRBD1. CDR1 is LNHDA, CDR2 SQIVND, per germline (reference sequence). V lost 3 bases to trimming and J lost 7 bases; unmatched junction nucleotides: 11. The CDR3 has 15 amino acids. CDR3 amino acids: CASSMDQGAPREQYF. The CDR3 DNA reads TGTGCCAGTAGTATGGACCAGGGGGCCCCTCGGGAGCAGTACTTC.

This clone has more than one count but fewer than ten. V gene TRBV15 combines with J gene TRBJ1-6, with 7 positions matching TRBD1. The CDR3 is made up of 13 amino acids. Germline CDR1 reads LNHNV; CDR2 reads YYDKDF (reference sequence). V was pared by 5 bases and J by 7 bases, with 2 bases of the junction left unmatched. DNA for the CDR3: TGTGCCACCAGCGACAGGGAGAATTCACCCCTCCACTTT. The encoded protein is CATSDRENSPLHF. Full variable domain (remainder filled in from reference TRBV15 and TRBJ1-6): DAMVIQNPRYQVTQFGKPVTLSCSQTLNHNVMYWYQQKSSQAPKLLFHYYDKDFNNEADTPDNFQSRRPNTSFCFLDIRSPGLGDTAMYLCATSDRENSPLHFGNGTRLTVT.

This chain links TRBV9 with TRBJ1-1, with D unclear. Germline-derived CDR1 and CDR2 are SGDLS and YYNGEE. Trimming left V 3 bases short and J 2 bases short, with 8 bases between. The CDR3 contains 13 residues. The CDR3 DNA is TGTGCCAGCAGCGATGAGGGCAACACTGAAGCTTTCTTT. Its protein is CASSDEGNTEAFF.

CDR3 amino acids: CASSKGGSQPQHF. In DNA form, the CDR3 reads TGTGCCAGCAGCAAAGGGGGCTCGCAGCCCCAGCATTTT. The genes are TRBV11-2 and TRBJ1-5; 7 bases map to TRBD1. The V gene's germline CDR1 is SGHAT and CDR2 FQNNGV. The CDR3 sequence is 13 residues long. The V gene end was trimmed by 5 bases and the J gene end by 7 bases; junction bases not matched to a gene: 5.

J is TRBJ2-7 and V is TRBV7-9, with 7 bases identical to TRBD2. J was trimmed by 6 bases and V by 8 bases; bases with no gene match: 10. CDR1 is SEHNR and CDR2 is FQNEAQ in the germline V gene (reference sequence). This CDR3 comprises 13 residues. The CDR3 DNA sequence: TGTGCCAGCTGGGGGGGAGGGGAAGGCGAGCAGTACTTC. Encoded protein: CASWGGGEGEQYF.

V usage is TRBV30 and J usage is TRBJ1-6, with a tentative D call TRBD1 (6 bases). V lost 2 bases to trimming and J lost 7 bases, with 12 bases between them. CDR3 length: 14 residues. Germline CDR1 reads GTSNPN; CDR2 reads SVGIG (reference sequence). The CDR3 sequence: CAWSTGQGNSPLHF. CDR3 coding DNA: TGTGCCTGGAGTACGGGGCAGGGGAATTCACCCCTCCACTTT.

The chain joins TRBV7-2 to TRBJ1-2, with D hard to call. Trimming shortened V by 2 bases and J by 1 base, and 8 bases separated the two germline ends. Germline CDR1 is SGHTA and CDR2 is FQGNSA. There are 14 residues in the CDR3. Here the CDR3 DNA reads TGTGCCAGCAGCTTACTCGGCGGTAACTATGGCTACACCTTC. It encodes CASSLLGGNYGYTF.

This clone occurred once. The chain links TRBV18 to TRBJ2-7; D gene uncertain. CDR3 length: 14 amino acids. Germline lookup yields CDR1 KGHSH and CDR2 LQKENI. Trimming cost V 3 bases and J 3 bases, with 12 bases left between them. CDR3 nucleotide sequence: TGTGCCAGCTCACCGAGAGATAGGATCTACGAGCAGTACTTC. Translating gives CASSPRDRIYEQYF.

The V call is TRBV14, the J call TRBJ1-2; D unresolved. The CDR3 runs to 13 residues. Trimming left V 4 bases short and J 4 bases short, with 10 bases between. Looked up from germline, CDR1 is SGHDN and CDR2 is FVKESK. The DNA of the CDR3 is TGTGCCAGCAGCCTTCCGGGAGTCTATGGCTACACCTTC. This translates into CASSLPGVYGYTF.

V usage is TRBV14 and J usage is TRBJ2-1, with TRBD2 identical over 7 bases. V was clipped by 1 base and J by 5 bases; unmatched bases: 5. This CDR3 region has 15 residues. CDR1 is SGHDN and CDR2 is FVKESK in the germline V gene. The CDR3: CASSQGLGLNNEQFF. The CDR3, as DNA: TGTGCCAGCAGCCAAGGATTGGGACTAAACAATGAGCAGTTCTTC.

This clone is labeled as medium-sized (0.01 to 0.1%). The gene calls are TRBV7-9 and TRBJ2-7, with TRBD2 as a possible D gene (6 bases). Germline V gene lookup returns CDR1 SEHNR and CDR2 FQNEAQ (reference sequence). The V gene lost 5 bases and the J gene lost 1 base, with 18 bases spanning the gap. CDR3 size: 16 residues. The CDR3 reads CASSPLLGTASYEQYF. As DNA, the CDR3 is TGTGCCAGCAGCCCGCTCCTCGGGACTGCTTCCTACGAGCAGTACTTC.

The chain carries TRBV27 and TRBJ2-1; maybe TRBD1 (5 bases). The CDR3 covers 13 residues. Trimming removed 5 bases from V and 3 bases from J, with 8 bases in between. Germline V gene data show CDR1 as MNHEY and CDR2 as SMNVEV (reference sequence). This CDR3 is CASSDSFYNEQFF. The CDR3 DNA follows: TGTGCCAGCAGTGACAGCTTCTACAATGAGCAGTTCTTC.

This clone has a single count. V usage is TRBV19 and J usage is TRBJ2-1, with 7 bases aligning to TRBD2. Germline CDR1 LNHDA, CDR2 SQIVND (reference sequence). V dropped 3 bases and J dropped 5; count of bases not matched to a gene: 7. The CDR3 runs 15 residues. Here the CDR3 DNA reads TGTGCCAGTAGTATGATTAGCGGGCTCGACAATGAGCAGTTCTTC. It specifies CASSMISGLDNEQFF.